The 8 T cell receptor beta chains below come from one sample, sequenced in a study of blood T cell repertoires in COVID-19 (dated by TCRdb to about 2020). Library preparation was by the immunoSEQ multiplex PCR assay. In TCRdb, the immuneACCESS table is reduced to in-frame sequences with V and J assigned. These tables do not hold every clone; where another copy was compared, an unresolved V gene accounts for under half, and the others remain unexplained. The sample records 150,000 or so clones, roughly 77% of which are singletons. Around 5% of the sample rests with the top ten. Input material: peripheral blood. These receptor sequences come from a woman in her sixties or seventies with COVID-19, enrolled during active disease.

This clone turned up a few times. The J gene is TRBJ2-2, the V gene TRBV4-3; 9 bases are shared with TRBD2. Germline-derived CDR1 and CDR2 are LGHNA and YSLEER. V shed 0 bases and J 1 base; nucleotides not matched to a gene: 3. This CDR3 is built from 17 residues. This chain's CDR3 is CASSQERGGWNTGELFF. Written as DNA, the CDR3 is TGCGCCAGCAGCCAAGAGCGGGGGGGCTGGAACACCGGGGAGCTGTTTTTT.

The V call is TRBV18, the J call TRBJ1-6, with TRBD1 identical over 8 bases. V lost 1 base to trimming and J lost 8 bases; unmatched junction nucleotides: 10. CDR3 length: 17 amino acids. CDR1 is KGHSH and CDR2 is LQKENI in the germline V gene. Here the CDR3 reads CASSPLALTGVDSPLHF. The DNA of the CDR3 is TGTGCCAGCTCACCACTGGCTTTGACAGGGGTGGATTCACCCCTCCACTTT.

This clone was observed once. The genes are TRBV6-1 and TRBJ1-2; D might be TRBD1 (6 bases). The germline gives CDR1 MNHNS, CDR2 SASEGT. V shed 3 bases and J shed 3 bases, with 11 bases lying between them. CDR3 length equals 14 residues. As DNA, the CDR3 is TGTGCCAGCAGTGAGGGACATCGGGACTATGGCTACACCTTC. It encodes CASSEGHRDYGYTF.

This clone was seen once. The chain employs TRBV6-6 and TRBJ1-2; D possibly corresponds to TRBD1 (6 bases). CDR3 length equals 14 residues. Germline V gene sequence: CDR1 MNHNY, CDR2 SVGAGI (reference sequence). V shed 6 bases and J shed 6 bases, with 17 bases lying between them. CDR3 sequence (DNA): TGTGCCAGCAGCCACAACCCCTCAGGGGATGGCTACACCTTC. As protein: CASSHNPSGDGYTF.

The DNA of the CDR3 is TGTGCCAGCAGGACAGGGATTTCCTACGAGCAGTACTTC. This gives the protein CASRTGISYEQYF. The chain links TRBV14 to TRBJ2-7; 7 positions match TRBD1. This CDR3 is built from 13 residues. Germline lookup yields CDR1 SGHDN and CDR2 FVKESK. Germline trimming cut 6 bases from V and 1 base from J; bases unmatched to any gene: 3.

The gene calls are TRBV7-2 and TRBJ2-3, with D possibly TRBD1 on 6 matching bases. This CDR3 has 15 amino acids. Per the germline V gene, CDR1 is SGHTA and CDR2 is FQGNSA. V was trimmed by 5 bases and J by 6 bases, leaving 18 bases between them. The CDR3 loop reads CASSEQTGWSDTQYF. The CDR3 bases are TGTGCCAGCAGCGAGCAGACAGGTTGGAGCGATACGCAGTATTTT.

This chain connects TRBV20-1 to TRBJ2-7, with D unresolved. CDR1 is DFQATT and CDR2 is SNEGSKA in the germline V gene (reference sequence). V gave up 3 bases and J gave up 2 bases, with 11 bases separating them. This CDR3 region has 13 residues. The CDR3 DNA is TGCAGTGCTAGTTTCCGGAGAGCCTACGAGCAGTACTTC. Protein product: CSASFRRAYEQYF.

V is TRBV2 and J is TRBJ1-5; possible D gene TRBD1, 6 bases. The ends were cut back, 6 bases at V and 4 bases at J, with 16 bases in the middle. CDR1 is SNHLY and CDR2 is FYNNEI in the germline V gene. This CDR3 has 15 residues. CDR3 DNA sequence: TGTGCCAGCAGCCTCGGACAGTTGGGGAATCAGCCCCAGCATTTT. It translates to CASSLGQLGNQPQHF.